This T cell receptor beta chain derives from a study of blood T cell repertoires in COVID-19. Study-level background: Samples taken during acute and convalescent COVID-19 were collected in the United States, Italy and Spain. T cells, B-cell-depleted T cells, or PBMCs supplied cDNA or gDNA.

V shed 4 bases and J 11 bases; nucleotides not matched to a gene: 12. Germline CDR1 SGHRS, CDR2 YFSETQ. The CDR3 extends over 15 amino acids. Study processing details: Researchers report that nucleated cell counts were estimated from reference gene primer amplification. Assay used: immunoSEQ multiplex PCR; TCRdb lists only in-frame clones, some missing. For V, J and clone size, that table is used; D and trimming come from the DNA. The table shows hundreds of thousands of clones, with roughly 80% occurring only once. The rearrangement links TRBV5-1 to TRBJ1-2; 12 bases map to TRBD1. Sample: peripheral blood. The sequence came from a woman aged 50 to 60 with active or convalescent COVID-19. In DNA, the CDR3 is TGCGCCAGCAGCGACGTCCTCCGGGACAGGGGGCTGTACACCTTC. This encodes CASSDVLRDRGLYTF.